The clone carrying this TCR beta chain occurred a few times. Its matching antigen is unknown. cDNA synthesis used the whole RNA isolate, giving expressed TCRB sequences. Sequencing used immunoSEQ multiplex PCR; TCRdb keeps in-frame clones, though not all of them. The sample shows roughly 250,000 clones, 20% of them seen only once. The CDR3 loop spans 14 amino acids. The trim removed 8 bases at V and 5 bases at J, leaving 9 bases unmatched. Germline V gene lookup returns CDR1 LNHDA and CDR2 SQIVND (reference sequence). These data originate in a study of beta chain features in type 1 diabetes. About the study: What patients shared with healthy donors was a similar profile of age, gender and cell yields. General study results and limits: Researchers report that Type 1 diabetes patients had moderately but significantly shorter TCRB CDR3s across all four CD4+ subsets. Shorter templates may be favored by PCR, equally so in patients and controls.

The receptor was isolated from a woman between 40 and 50 years old with type 1 diabetes. The sequencing sample was made of naive CD4+ T cells from blood. The chain uses TRBV19 and TRBJ1-2, with 9 bases lining up with TRBD1. The CDR3 DNA follows: TGTGCCAGTGCACCGGGACAGGGTTTGTATGGCTACACCTTC. Its protein is CASAPGQGLYGYTF.